Each of the 2 T cell receptor beta chains below was sequenced from the same sample in a study of spatial heterogeneity in lung cancer. Their cognate antigens are unknown. Documented time point: sample taken at primary tumor resection. Notes on the study in general: Mutation counts in tumors were tracked by counts of expanded intratumoral alpha and beta TCRs.

From the 5' RACE reads, TCRdb called clonotypes with MiXCR, one entry per CDR3 protein. The sample contains about 100,000 distinct CDR3 sequences, about 4.6% of which appear only once. The sequenced sample was lung tumor tissue, obtained at surgery. These receptors came from a male donor with early-stage non-small cell lung cancer.

This clonotype was seen ten or more times. The V and J genes are TRBV29-1 and TRBJ2-1, with TRBD1 as a possible D gene (5 bases). CDR1 is SQVTM, CDR2 ANQGSEA, per germline. With 7 bases removed from V and 2 bases from J, the gap between germline ends came to 12 bases. The CDR3 is 13 residues long. The DNA of the CDR3 is TGCAGCGCGAACAGGCTGGCCTACAATGAGCAGTTCTTC. Translated: CSANRLAYNEQFF.

This clonotype was detected many times. V and J are TRBV9 and TRBJ2-7; the D gene is possibly TRBD2 (6 bases). Germline CDR1 reads SGDLS; CDR2 reads YYNGEE. This CDR3 contains 14 residues. V was trimmed by 7 bases and J by 0 bases, leaving 14 bases between them. The CDR3, as DNA: TGTGCCAGCGGGGTCGGGGACTTCTCCTACGAGCAGTACTTC. This codes for CASGVGDFSYEQYF.